This T cell receptor beta chain derives from a study of identical twins. Many counts were recorded for this clonotype. The CDR3 has 15 residues. With 0 bases removed from V and 9 bases from J, the gap between germline ends came to 12 bases. CDR1 and CDR2 from the germline V gene are MNHEY and SMNVEV (reference sequence). TCRdb itself ran the 5' RACE reads through MiXCR, one entry per CDR3 protein. The table includes 420,000 or so distinct CDR3 sequences, around 20% detected once. The specimen was naive T cells sorted from blood. The chain joins TRBV27 to TRBJ1-6; D possibly corresponds to TRBD1 (5 bases). This receptor was taken from a man between 50 and 59 years old in good health. The CDR3 DNA reads TGTGCCAGCAGTTTATCGAGGGGAGGTTCTTCACCCCTCCACTTT. It specifies CASSLSRGGSSPLHF.